This T cell receptor (beta chain) stems from a study of identical twins. One entry per CDR3 protein, called by TCRdb with MiXCR from the 5' RACE reads. The sample contains hundreds of thousands of distinct CDR3 sequences, around 8.6% of which appear only once. Germline values: CDR1 MNHNS, CDR2 SASEGT. CDR3 length equals 15 residues. The trim removed 9 bases at V and 6 bases at J, leaving 11 bases unmatched. The sample also formed part of further work on yellow fever vaccine responses in identical twins.

Sequencing was done on a sample of PBMCs. The rearrangement joins TRBV6-1 to TRBJ1-4; 9 bases agree with TRBD1. This clonotype was obtained from a young woman in good health. CDR3 DNA sequence: TGTGCCAGTTTCCTGGAAGGGACAGGGTATGAAAAACTGTTTTTT. It specifies CASFLEGTGYEKLFF.